This TCR beta chain was identified in a study of molecular identifiers for immune sequencing clone quantification. Study overall: In replicates, RNA taken from approximately 20,000 or 98,000 naive CD8 cells was divided five ways, and four portions underwent sequencing.

TCRdb passed the PCR reads through MiXCR, listing each CDR3 protein once. The sample lists nearly 650,000 distinct CDR3 sequences; roughly 25% were seen once. About this clonotype: Its antigen remains unknown.

Findings and caveats of the study: Spiked TCR RNA from one Jurkat cell reportedly showed up when mixed among approximately 990,000 naive cells.

CDR3 size: 14 residues. The germline V gene has CDR1 KGHDR and CDR2 SFDVKD. V was shortened by 9 bases and J by 1 base, with 13 bases between the two germline ends. Sorted inputs of about 19,000 to 1,100,000 cells, with 10%, 30% or 50% RNA, yielded naive CD8 libraries. The chain links TRBV24-1 to TRBJ2-3; possibly TRBD1 or TRBD2 for D (5 bases each). The material sequenced was naive CD8+ T cells from blood, with Jurkat cell RNA spiked in. Subset defined: FACS-sorted CD8+CD4-CCR7+CD45RA+ naive T cells. This receptor was obtained from a human donor in good health. Some libraries in this study had Jurkat cell RNA spiked in. CDR3 DNA sequence: TGTGCCACCTCTGGGGCGGAGGGCACAGATACGCAGTATTTT. It specifies CATSGAEGTDTQYF.